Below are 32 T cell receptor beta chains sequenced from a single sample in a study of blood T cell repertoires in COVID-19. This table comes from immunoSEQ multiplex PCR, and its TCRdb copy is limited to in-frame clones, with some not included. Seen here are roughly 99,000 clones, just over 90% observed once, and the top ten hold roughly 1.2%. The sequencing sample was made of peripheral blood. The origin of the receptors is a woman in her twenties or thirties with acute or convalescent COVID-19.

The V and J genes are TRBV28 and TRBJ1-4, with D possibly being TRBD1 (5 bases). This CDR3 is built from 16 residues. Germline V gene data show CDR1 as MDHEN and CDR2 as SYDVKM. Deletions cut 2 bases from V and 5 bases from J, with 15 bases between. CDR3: CASSLEGRGRNEKLFF. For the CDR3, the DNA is TGTGCCAGCAGTTTAGAGGGGCGGGGGAGGAATGAAAAACTGTTTTTT.

In DNA form, the CDR3 reads TGTGCCAGCTCACGCGCCGGCCAAGAGACCCAGTACTTC. Protein product: CASSRAGQETQYF. The chain recombines TRBV18 with TRBJ2-5; D remains ambiguous. The CDR3 extends over 13 amino acids. Trimming cost V 4 bases and J 1 base, with 7 bases left between them. Germline V gene lookup returns CDR1 KGHSH and CDR2 LQKENI. The full variable domain, completed using reference TRBV18 and TRBJ2-5, is NAGVMQNPRHLVRRRGQEARLRCSPMKGHSHVYWYRQLPEEGLKFMVYLQKENIIDESGMPKERFSAEFPKEGPSILRIQQVVRGDSAAYFCASSRAGQETQYFGPGTRLLVL.

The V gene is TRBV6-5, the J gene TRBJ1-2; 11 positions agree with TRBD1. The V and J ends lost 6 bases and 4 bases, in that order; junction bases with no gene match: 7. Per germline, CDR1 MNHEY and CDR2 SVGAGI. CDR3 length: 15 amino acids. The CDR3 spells CASRGGQGEIYGYTF. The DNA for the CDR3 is TGTGCCAGCAGGGGGGGACAGGGGGAGATCTATGGCTACACCTTC.

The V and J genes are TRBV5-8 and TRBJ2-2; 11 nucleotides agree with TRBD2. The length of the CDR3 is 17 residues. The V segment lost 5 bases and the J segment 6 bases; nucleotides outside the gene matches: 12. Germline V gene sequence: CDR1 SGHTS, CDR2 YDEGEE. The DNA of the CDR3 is TGTGCCAGCAGGCGTCCTAGCGGGAGGACGTGGTCCGGGGAGCTGTTTTTT. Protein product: CASRRPSGRTWSGELFF.

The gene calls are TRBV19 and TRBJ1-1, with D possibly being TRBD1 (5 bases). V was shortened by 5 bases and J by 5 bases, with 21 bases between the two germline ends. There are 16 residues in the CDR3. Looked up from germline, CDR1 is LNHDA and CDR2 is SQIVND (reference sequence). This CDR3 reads CASSSGPAGGGTEAFF. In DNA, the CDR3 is TGTGCCAGTAGTTCGGGGCCCGCGGGGGGAGGGACTGAAGCTTTCTTT.

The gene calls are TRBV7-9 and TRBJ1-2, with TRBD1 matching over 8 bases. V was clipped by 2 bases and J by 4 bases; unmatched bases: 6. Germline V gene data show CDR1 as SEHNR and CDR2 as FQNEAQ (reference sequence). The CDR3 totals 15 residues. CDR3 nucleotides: TGTGCCAGCAGCTTATACACAGGGGGGGGCTATGGCTACACCTTC. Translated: CASSLYTGGGYGYTF.

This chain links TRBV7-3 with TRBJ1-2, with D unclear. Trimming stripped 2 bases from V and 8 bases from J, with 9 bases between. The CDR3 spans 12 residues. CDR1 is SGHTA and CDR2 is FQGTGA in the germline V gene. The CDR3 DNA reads TGTGCCAGCAGCTTACCCAACTCCGGCTACACCTTC. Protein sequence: CASSLPNSGYTF.

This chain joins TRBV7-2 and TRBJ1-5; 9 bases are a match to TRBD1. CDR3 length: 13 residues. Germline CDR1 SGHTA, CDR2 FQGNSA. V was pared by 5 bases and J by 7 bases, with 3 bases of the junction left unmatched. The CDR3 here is CASSRTGAQPQHF. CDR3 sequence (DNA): TGTGCCAGCAGCCGGACAGGGGCCCAGCCCCAGCATTTT.

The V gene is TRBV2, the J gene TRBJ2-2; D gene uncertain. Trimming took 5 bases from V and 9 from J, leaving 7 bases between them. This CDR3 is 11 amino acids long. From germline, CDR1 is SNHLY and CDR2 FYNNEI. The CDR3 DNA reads TGTGCCAGCAGTTACGACAGGGAGCTGTTTTTT. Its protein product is CASSYDRELFF.

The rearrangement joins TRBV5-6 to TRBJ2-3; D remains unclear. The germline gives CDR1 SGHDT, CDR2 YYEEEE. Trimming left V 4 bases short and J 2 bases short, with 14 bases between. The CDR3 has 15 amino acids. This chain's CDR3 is CASSPVETLTDTQYF. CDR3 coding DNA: TGTGCCAGCAGCCCCGTTGAGACACTCACAGATACGCAGTATTTT.

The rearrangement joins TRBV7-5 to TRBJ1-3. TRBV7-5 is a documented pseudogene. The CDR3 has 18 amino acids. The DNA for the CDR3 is TGTGCCAGAAGCTTAGCGCGGGGGATCCAACCCTCTGGAAACACCATATATTTT. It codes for CARSLARGIQPSGNTIYF.

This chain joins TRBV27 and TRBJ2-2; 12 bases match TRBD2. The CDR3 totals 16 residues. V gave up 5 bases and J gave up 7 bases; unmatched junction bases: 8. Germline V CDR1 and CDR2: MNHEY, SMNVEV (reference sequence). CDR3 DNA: TGTGCCAGCAGTCCCCGGACTAGCGGGGAGAACGGGGAGCTGTTTTTT. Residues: CASSPRTSGENGELFF.

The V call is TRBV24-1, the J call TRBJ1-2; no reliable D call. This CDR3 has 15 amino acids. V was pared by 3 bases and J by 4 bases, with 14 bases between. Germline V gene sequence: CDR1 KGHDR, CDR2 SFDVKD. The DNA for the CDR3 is TGTGCCACCAGTGATCCCAGCAATACGGGCTATGGCTACACCTTC. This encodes CATSDPSNTGYGYTF.

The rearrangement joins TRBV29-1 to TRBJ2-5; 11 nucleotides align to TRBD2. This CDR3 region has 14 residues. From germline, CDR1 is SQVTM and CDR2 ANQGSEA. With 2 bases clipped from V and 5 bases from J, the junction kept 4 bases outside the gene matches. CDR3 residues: CSVELAGGGETQYF. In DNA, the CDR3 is TGCAGCGTTGAACTAGCGGGGGGCGGGGAGACCCAGTACTTC.

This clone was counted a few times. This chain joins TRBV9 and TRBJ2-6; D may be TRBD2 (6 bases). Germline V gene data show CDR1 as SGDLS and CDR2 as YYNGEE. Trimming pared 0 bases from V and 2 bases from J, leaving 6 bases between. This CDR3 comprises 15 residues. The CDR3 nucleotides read TGTGCCAGCAGCGTAGGGGGGGCTGGGGCCAACGTCCTGACTTTC. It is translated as CASSVGGAGANVLTF. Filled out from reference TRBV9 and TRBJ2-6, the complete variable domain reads DSGVTQTPKHLITATGQRVTLRCSPRSGDLSVYWYQQSLDQGLQFLIQYYNGEERAKGNILERFSAQQFPDLHSELNLSSLELGDSALYFCASSVGGAGANVLTFGAGSRLTVL.

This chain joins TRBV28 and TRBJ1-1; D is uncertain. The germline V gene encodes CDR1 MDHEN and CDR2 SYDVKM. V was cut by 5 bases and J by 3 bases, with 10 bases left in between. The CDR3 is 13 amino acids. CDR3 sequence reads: CASSPQQDTEAFF. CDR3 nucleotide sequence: TGTGCCAGCAGTCCCCAGCAGGACACTGAAGCTTTCTTT.

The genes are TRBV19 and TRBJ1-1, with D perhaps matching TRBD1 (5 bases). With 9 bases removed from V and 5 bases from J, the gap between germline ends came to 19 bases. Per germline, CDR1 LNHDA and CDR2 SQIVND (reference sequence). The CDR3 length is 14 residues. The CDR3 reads CASSGQGGVTEAFF. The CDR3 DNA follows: TGTGCCAGCTCGGGGCAGGGAGGGGTTACTGAAGCTTTCTTT.

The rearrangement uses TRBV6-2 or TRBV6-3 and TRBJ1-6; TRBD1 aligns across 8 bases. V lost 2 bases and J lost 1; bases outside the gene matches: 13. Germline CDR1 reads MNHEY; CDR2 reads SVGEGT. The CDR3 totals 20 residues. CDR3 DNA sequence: TGTGCCAGCAGTTACCCGGACAGGGTTTTTTTAGGATCCTATAATTCACCCCTCCACTTT. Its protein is CASSYPDRVFLGSYNSPLHF.

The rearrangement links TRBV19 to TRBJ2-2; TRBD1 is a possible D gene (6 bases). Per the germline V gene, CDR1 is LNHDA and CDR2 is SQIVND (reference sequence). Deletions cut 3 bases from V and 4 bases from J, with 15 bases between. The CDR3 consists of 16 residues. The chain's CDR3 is CASSITGWGGTGELFF. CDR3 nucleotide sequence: TGTGCCAGTAGTATCACAGGGTGGGGTGGCACCGGGGAGCTGTTTTTT. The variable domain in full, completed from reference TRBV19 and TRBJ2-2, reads DGGITQSPKYLFRKEGQNVTLSCEQNLNHDAMYWYRQDPGQGLRLIYYSQIVNDFQKGDIAEGYSVSREKKESFPLTVTSAQKNPTAFYLCASSITGWGGTGELFFGEGSRLTVL.

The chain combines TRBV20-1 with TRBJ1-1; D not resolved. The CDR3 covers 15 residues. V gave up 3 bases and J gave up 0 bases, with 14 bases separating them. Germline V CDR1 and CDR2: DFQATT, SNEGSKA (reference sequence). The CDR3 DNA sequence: TGCAGTGCTAGTAATGCCGTGAGTATGAACACTGAAGCTTTCTTT. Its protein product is CSASNAVSMNTEAFF.

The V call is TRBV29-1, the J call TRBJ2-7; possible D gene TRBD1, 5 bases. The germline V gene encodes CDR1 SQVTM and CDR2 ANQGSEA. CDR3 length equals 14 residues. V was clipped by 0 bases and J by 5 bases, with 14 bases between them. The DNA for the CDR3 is TGCAGCGTTGAAGATCAGGGTAGGGTGGACGAGCAGTACTTC. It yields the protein CSVEDQGRVDEQYF.

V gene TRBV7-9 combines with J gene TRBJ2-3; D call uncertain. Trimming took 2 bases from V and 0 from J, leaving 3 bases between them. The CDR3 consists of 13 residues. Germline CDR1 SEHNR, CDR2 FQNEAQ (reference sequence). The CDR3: CASSLYSTDTQYF. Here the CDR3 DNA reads TGTGCCAGCAGCTTATATAGCACAGATACGCAGTATTTT. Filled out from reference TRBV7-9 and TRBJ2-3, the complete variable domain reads DTGVSQNPRHKITKRGQNVTFRCDPISEHNRLYWYRQTLGQGPEFLTYFQNEAQLEKSRLLSDRFSAERPKGSFSTLEIQRTEQGDSAMYLCASSLYSTDTQYFGPGTRLTVL.

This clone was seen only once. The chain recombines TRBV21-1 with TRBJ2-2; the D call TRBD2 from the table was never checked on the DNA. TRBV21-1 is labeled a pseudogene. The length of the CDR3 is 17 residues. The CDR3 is CASSKEADRGNTGELFF. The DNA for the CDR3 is TGTGCCAGCAGCAAAGAGGCGGATAGAGGGAACACCGGGGAGCTGTTTTTT.

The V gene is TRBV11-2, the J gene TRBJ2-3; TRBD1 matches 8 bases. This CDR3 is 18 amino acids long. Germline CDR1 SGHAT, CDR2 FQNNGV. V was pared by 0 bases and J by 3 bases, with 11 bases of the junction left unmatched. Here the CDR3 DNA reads TGTGCCAGCAGCTTAGATGGGTGGGGCAGGGGGCTAACAGATACGCAGTATTTT. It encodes CASSLDGWGRGLTDTQYF.

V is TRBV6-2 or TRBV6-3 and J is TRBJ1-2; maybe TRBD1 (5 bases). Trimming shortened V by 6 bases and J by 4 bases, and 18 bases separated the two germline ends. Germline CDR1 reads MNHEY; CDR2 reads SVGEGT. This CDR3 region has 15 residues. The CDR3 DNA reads TGTGCCAGCAGCCGGACAAACTCAATTTCCTATGGCTACACCTTC. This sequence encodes CASSRTNSISYGYTF.

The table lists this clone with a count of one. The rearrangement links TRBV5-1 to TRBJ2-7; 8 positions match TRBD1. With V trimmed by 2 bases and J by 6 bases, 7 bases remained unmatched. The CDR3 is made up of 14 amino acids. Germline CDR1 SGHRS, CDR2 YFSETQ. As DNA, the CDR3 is TGCGCCAGCAGCTTCGGGACAGGATCCCCCGAGCAGTACTTC. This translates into CASSFGTGSPEQYF.

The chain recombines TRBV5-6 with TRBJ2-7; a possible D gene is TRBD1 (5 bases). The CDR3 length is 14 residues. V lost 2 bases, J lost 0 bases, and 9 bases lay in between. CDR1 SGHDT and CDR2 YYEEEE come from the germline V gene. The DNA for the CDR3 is TGTGCCAGCAGCTTAACAGGTAGCTCCTACGAGCAGTACTTC. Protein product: CASSLTGSSYEQYF.

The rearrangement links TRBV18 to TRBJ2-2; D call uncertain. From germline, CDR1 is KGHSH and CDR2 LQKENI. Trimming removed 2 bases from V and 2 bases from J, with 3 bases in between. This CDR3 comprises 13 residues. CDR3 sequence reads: CASSPSNTGELFF. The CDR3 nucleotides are TGTGCCAGCTCACCATCTAACACCGGGGAGCTGTTTTTT.

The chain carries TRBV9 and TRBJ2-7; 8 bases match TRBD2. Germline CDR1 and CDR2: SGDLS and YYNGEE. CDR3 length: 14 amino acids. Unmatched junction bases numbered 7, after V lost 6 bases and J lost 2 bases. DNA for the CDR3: TGTGCCAGCAATCCGGGGGGGAGGGCCTACGAGCAGTACTTC. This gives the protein CASNPGGRAYEQYF.

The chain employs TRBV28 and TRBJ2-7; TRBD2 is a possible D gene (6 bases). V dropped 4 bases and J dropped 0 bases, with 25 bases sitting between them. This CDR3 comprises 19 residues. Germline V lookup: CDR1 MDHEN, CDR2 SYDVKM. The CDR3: CASSYYPSFEGRDSYEQYF. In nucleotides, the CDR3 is TGTGCCAGCAGTTATTACCCCTCCTTTGAGGGGCGGGACTCCTACGAGCAGTACTTC.

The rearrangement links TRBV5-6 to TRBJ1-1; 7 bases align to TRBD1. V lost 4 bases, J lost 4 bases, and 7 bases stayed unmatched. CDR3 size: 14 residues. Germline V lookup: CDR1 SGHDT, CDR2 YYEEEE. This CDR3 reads CASSPPGGLTEAFF. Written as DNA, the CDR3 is TGTGCCAGCAGCCCCCCAGGGGGGCTCACTGAAGCTTTCTTT.

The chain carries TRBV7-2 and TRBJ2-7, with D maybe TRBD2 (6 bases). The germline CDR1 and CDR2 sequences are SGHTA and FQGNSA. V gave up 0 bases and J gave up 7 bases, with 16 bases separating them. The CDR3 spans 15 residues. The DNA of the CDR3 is TGTGCCAGCAGCTTAGCTGCGGGGCGGACGGGAGAGCAGTACTTC. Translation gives CASSLAAGRTGEQYF.